This T cell receptor (beta chain) was retrieved from a study of cytomegalovirus exposure and HLA in healthy donors. Findings of the study overall: Immune exposure was documented only through CMV serostatus. According to the study, 160 or so TCR beta chains were cytomegalovirus-associated. The authors later linked a missense DCLRE1C variant to TCR beta V- and J-gene trimming. The authors confirmed in vitro that a few CMV-associated chains were specific for CMV antigens.

This CDR3 comprises 16 residues. V dropped 1 base and J dropped 7; count of bases not matched to a gene: 6. Germline lookup yields CDR1 LGHNA and CDR2 YSLEER. In its sample, this clone was seen once. Its antigen is undetermined. Researchers ran the PCR with 60 Vbeta and 13 Jbeta primers. Clones were read by immunoSEQ multiplex PCR, and TCRdb kept only the in-frame ones, dropping some. This table holds around 100,000 clones, around 70% found once. The material sequenced was PBMCs. This clonotype was sampled from a man in his forties in good health and CMV-seropositive. The chain has TRBV4-3 and TRBJ1-4; 10 nucleotides align to TRBD1. The CDR3 coding sequence is TGCGCCAGCAGCCAAGCCGGGACAGGGGTTGGTGAAAAACTGTTTTTT. Amino acid sequence: CASSQAGTGVGEKLFF.